The 5 T cell receptor beta chains in this list originate from one sample, sequenced in a study of naive and memory T cell subsets. An equimolar mix of two oligonucleotides served as the beta constant-region primer for TRBC1 and TRBC2. TCRdb reprocessed the UMI-ligation and nested PCR reads via MiXCR and lists one record per CDR3 protein. In the table there are approximately 21,000 distinct CDR3 sequences, more than 9.5% of which are singletons. Input material: central memory CD8+ T cells from blood. These receptors were obtained from a human donor in good health.

The gene calls are TRBV20-1 and TRBJ2-1, with a weak D call TRBD2 (5 bases). V dropped 5 bases and J dropped 1 base, with 9 bases sitting between them. The CDR3 sequence is 13 residues long. Germline CDR1 DFQATT, CDR2 SNEGSKA (reference sequence). CDR3 protein: CSALRESYNEQFF. The CDR3 coding sequence is TGCAGTGCTCTGAGGGAGTCCTACAATGAGCAGTTCTTC.

This clonotype was observed many times. The chain employs TRBV7-6 and TRBJ2-7; the D call may be TRBD1 or TRBD2 (5 bases each). With 5 bases removed from V and 0 bases from J, the gap between germline ends came to 20 bases. The CDR3 covers 17 residues. Germline V gives CDR1 SGHVS, CDR2 FNYEAQ. This CDR3 is CASSPRGKGTSSYEQYF. CDR3 DNA sequence: TGTGCCAGCAGCCCCCGGGGAAAAGGGACCTCCTCCTACGAGCAGTACTTC.

There are a few counts of this clonotype. The chain employs TRBV27 and TRBJ2-7; D possibly corresponds to TRBD1 (8 bases). Germline CDR1 MNHEY, CDR2 SMNVEV (reference sequence). V was cut by 6 bases and J by 3 bases, with 12 bases left in between. The CDR3 extends over 13 amino acids. In DNA, the CDR3 is TGTGCCAGCAGAACAGGGGGGGGCTACGAGCAGTACTTC. Residues: CASRTGGGYEQYF.

The chain recombines TRBV4-1 with TRBJ2-7; D remains unclear. With 0 bases removed from V and 5 bases from J, the gap between germline ends came to 2 bases. From germline, CDR1 is MGHRA and CDR2 YSYEKL. The CDR3 covers 11 residues. CDR3 DNA: TGCGCCAGCAGCCAAGATCACGAGCAGTACTTC. Amino acid sequence: CASSQDHEQYF.

The gene calls are TRBV2 and TRBJ2-6, with D possibly being TRBD1 (6 bases). From germline, CDR1 is SNHLY and CDR2 FYNNEI. The V gene lost 6 bases and the J gene lost 0 bases, with 24 bases spanning the gap. This CDR3 spans 20 amino acids. DNA for the CDR3: TGTGCCAGCAGCGACCCCTCCGTTTTATTAGGGGGCTCTGGGGCCAACGTCCTGACTTTC. Encoded protein: CASSDPSVLLGGSGANVLTF.